Listed below are T cell receptor beta chains from one sample, sequenced in a study of blood T cell repertoires in COVID-19. Only in-frame clones appear in the TCRdb table, and some are missing; sequencing was by immunoSEQ multiplex PCR. The sample contains approximately 70,000 clones, roughly 78% of which appear only once. Material: peripheral blood. The source of these receptors is a woman at least 80 years old with active or convalescent COVID-19. The conserved cysteine and the conserved F or W are not part of the CDR3 here. Fields, in order: V gene, J gene, D gene, CDR3 protein. D genes are given only for firm matches.

V: TRBV19; J: TRBJ1-2; D: TRBD1; CDR3: ASCPFSQGGFNYGYT
V: TRBV7-3; J: TRBJ2-5; D: -; CDR3: ASSFSLRETQY
V: TRBV7-8; J: TRBJ1-4; D: -; CDR3: ASSSLRHVNEKLF
V: TRBV27; J: TRBJ1-1; D: -; CDR3: ASSLYRTVNTEAF
V: TRBV7-9; J: TRBJ1-1; D: -; CDR3: ASSSPPTRGGLNTEAF
V: TRBV16; J: TRBJ2-5; D: -; CDR3: ASSQFDRWGETQY
V: TRBV7-2; J: TRBJ2-6; D: -; CDR3: ASRPAGRSGANVLT
V: TRBV7-9; J: TRBJ2-5; D: TRBD2; CDR3: ASSSTERGGSETQY
V: TRBV7-9; J: TRBJ2-3; D: -; CDR3: ASSLGGGLQGTQY
V: TRBV6-5; J: TRBJ2-2; D: -; CDR3: ASSNRNTGELF